These 7 T cell receptor beta chains were sequenced from one sample in a study of blood T cell repertoires in COVID-19. Profiling relied on immunoSEQ multiplex PCR, and the TCRdb table lists in-frame clones only, not all of them. The sample contains 100,000 or so clones, 88% of which appear only once. The specimen sequenced was peripheral blood. These receptor sequences come from a woman between 55 and 75 years old with acute or convalescent COVID-19.

This clone was recorded only once. The chain employs TRBV3-1 (or the pseudogene TRBV3-2) and TRBJ2-3; D uncertain. This CDR3 region has 16 residues. V lost 0 bases to trimming and J lost 1 base, with 11 bases between them. Germline-derived CDR1 and CDR2 are LGHDT and YNNKEL (reference sequence). CDR3 coding DNA: TGTGCCAGCAGCCAAGAGAGGAGCCCCCGCACAGATACGCAGTATTTT. This encodes CASSQERSPRTDTQYF.

The chain joins TRBV2 to TRBJ1-1; D gene uncertain. The CDR3 totals 11 residues. V shed 6 bases and J shed 5 bases, with 7 bases lying between them. CDR1 is SNHLY and CDR2 is FYNNEI in the germline V gene. The CDR3 nucleotides are TGTGCCAGCAGCGTAATGACTGAAGCTTTCTTT. It encodes CASSVMTEAFF.

The CDR3 sequence is CASSPDNYEQYF. The DNA for the CDR3 is TGTGCCAGCTCACCGGACAACTACGAGCAGTACTTC. The V and J genes are TRBV18 and TRBJ2-7; D is perhaps TRBD1 (5 bases). The V gene's germline CDR1 is KGHSH and CDR2 LQKENI. The CDR3 consists of 12 residues. The V end was cut by 3 bases, the J end by 3 bases, with 6 bases between.

In its sample, this clone was seen once. The chain carries TRBV3-1 (or the pseudogene TRBV3-2) and TRBJ2-1, with D tentatively TRBD1 (6 bases). In germline, CDR1 is LGHDT, CDR2 YNNKEL (reference sequence). The ends were cut back, 0 bases at V and 9 bases at J, with 9 bases in the middle. The CDR3 totals 13 residues. The CDR3 sequence is CASSQDPDSEQFF. As DNA, the CDR3 is TGTGCCAGCAGCCAAGATCCGGACAGTGAGCAGTTCTTC.

The chain combines TRBV28 with TRBJ1-2; D is uncertain. The CDR3 contains 12 residues. The germline gives CDR1 MDHEN, CDR2 SYDVKM. Trimming stripped 2 bases from V and 7 bases from J, with 8 bases between. The CDR3 DNA is TGTGCCAGCAGTTTACCCAGACTTGGCTACACCTTC. It encodes CASSLPRLGYTF.

Concerning this clone: The identical CDR3 is also encoded by other nucleotide sequences in the sample. V gene TRBV6-5 combines with J gene TRBJ2-2, with D perhaps TRBD1 (6 bases). Looked up from germline, CDR1 is MNHEY and CDR2 is SVGAGI. There are 16 residues in the CDR3. Trimming cost V 2 bases and J 0 bases, with 10 bases left between them. CDR3 sequence reads: CASSYRTGPNTGELFF. In nucleotides, the CDR3 is TGTGCCAGCAGTTACCGCACAGGGCCGAACACCGGGGAGCTGTTTTTT.

This chain connects TRBV2 to TRBJ2-2; a weak D match, TRBD1 (6 bases). This CDR3 contains 15 residues. The V end lost 6 bases, the J end lost 0 bases, and 11 bases lay between the germline ends. Germline lookup yields CDR1 SNHLY and CDR2 FYNNEI. The CDR3, as DNA: TGTGCCAGCAGAGACAGGACCGCGAACACCGGGGAGCTGTTTTTT. Residues: CASRDRTANTGELFF.